These T cell receptor beta chains were read from a single sample in a study of T cells in tumors after PD-1 blockade. Assay: immunoSEQ multiplex PCR; the TCRdb copy retains only in-frame clones and omits some. The sample shows roughly 1,900 clones, 69% of them seen only once. This material consisted of tumor tissue, taken before anti-PD-1 treatment. The receptors shown here come from a human donor with basal cell carcinoma. The CDR3 runs from the conserved cysteine through the conserved F or W.

>TRBJ1-6|TRBV19
CASSMGGIDNSPLHF
>TRBJ2-7|TRBV7-2
CASSLHPTLAGEDEQYF
>TRBJ1-5|TRBV6-2/TRBV6-3
CASSIGQGLRSNQPQHF
>TRBJ1-2|TRBV7-9
CASSLTSDRAGYTF
>TRBJ2-1|TRBV4-2
CASSQEGNYNEQFF
>TRBJ2-7|TRBV28
CASSPESLGSYEQYF
>TRBJ2-7|TRBV6-6
CASTRLAGGYEQYF
>TRBJ2-5|TRBV18
CASSSGNQETQYF
>TRBJ2-3|TRBV5-1
CASSNLSTDTQYF
>TRBJ1-6|TRBV12-5
CASGLWGNSPLHF
>TRBJ2-2|TRBV10-3
CAISGGTTGRGGSTGELFF
>TRBJ2-2|TRBV19
CASAGTGGTGELFF
>TRBJ2-2|TRBV7-2
CASSLGGLAGGKAGELFF
>TRBJ1-2|TRBV6-1
CASSERDRSGYTF
>TRBJ2-7|TRBV6-2/TRBV6-3
CASSYSTLGNEQYF
>TRBJ2-3|TRBV7-3
CASSLRSGGAGDTQYF
>TRBJ2-2|TRBV18
CASSRESAGELFF
>TRBJ2-2|TRBV3-1/TRBV3-2
CASSQVSTGELFF
>TRBJ2-7|TRBV30
CAWSVPGIHYEQYF
>TRBJ1-2|TRBV28
CASSRWDRESDGYTF
>TRBJ2-2|TRBV9
CASSSRTGELFF
>TRBJ2-7|TRBV12-5
CASGLAGSYEQYF
>TRBJ2-1|TRBV21-1
CASSKARWRGTGRDNEQFF
>TRBJ1-6|TRBV28
CASSSHSGQGAPDNSPLHF
>TRBJ1-3|TRBV7-7
CASSQDINSGNTIYF
>TRBJ1-2|TRBV10-3
CAISEDSAYGYTF
>TRBJ2-1|TRBV29-1
CSVGSAGGSYNEQFF
>TRBJ2-4|TRBV27
CASSHTGTIKNIQYF
>TRBJ2-6|TRBV28
CAISVQALGANVLTF
>TRBJ1-2|TRBV28
CASTPQGGAYGYTF
>TRBJ2-2|TRBV11-1
CASSSQSYTGELFF
>TRBJ1-1|TRBV4-2
CASRFGWGPQGYLEAFF
>TRBJ2-7|TRBV23-1
CASSQPDRDYEQYF
>TRBJ1-2|TRBV28
CASSLYYRGQHNYGYTF